One sample yielded the 5 T cell receptor beta chains listed below, sequenced in a study of control samples from healthy donors and cancer patients. TCRdb's copy holds only in-frame clones and misses some; the assay was immunoSEQ multiplex PCR. This sample has under 450,000 clones, with around 90% found just once. Sequenced sample: PBMCs. The receptors were sampled from a man aged 40-50 years with head and neck cancer.

This rearrangement joins TRBV11-2 to TRBJ2-1; 9 bases are shared with TRBD1. CDR1 is SGHAT and CDR2 is FQNNGV in the germline V gene. CDR3 length: 15 amino acids. V shed 7 bases and J 1 base; nucleotides not matched to a gene: 5. CDR3 loop: CASTSGTGSYNEQFF. In DNA form, the CDR3 reads TGTGCCAGCACCTCCGGGACAGGGTCCTACAATGAGCAGTTCTTC. Looking up the rest from reference TRBV11-2 and TRBJ2-1 gives the full variable domain: EAGVAQSPRYKIIEKRQSVAFWCNPISGHATLYWYQQILGQGPKLLIQFQNNGVVDDSQLPKDRFSAERLKGVDSTLKIQPAKLEDSAVYLCASTSGTGSYNEQFFGPGTRLTVL.

Regarding this clone: Other DNA sequences in the sample encode the same CDR3. V and J are TRBV18 and TRBJ2-7; 11 nucleotides align to TRBD1. The CDR3 consists of 14 residues. The V segment lost 4 bases and the J segment 2 bases; nucleotides outside the gene matches: 1. Germline V gene data show CDR1 as KGHSH and CDR2 as LQKENI. CDR3 region: CASSQGQGAYEQYF. The CDR3 DNA reads TGTGCCAGCTCACAGGGACAGGGGGCCTACGAGCAGTACTTC.

V and J are TRBV21-1 and TRBJ2-7; the D segment call TRBD1 is taken from the table without a DNA check. TRBV21-1 is assigned pseudogene status. This CDR3 has 20 amino acids. Here the CDR3 DNA reads TGTGCCAGCAGCAAAGGAATCACCGCGGCCGACAGGCTTATCTCCTACGAGCAGTACTTC. Its protein is CASSKGITAADRLISYEQYF.

The DNA for the CDR3 is TGTGCCAGCACCCCCTGGCGGGAGGCCCCCTACGAGCAGTACTTC. This sequence encodes CASTPWREAPYEQYF. V usage is TRBV6-5 and J usage is TRBJ2-7; 8 nucleotides agree with TRBD2. With 7 bases clipped from V and 2 bases from J, the junction kept 10 bases outside the gene matches. The CDR3 is 15 amino acids. CDR1 is MNHEY and CDR2 is SVGAGI in the germline V gene.

The chain is built from TRBV19 and TRBJ1-5; D gene uncertain. The V end lost 6 bases, the J end lost 2 bases, and 5 bases lay between the germline ends. Germline values: CDR1 LNHDA, CDR2 SQIVND (reference sequence). The CDR3 spans 12 residues. The DNA of the CDR3 is TGTGCCAGTAGATTGGGCAATCAGCCCCAGCATTTT. This translates into CASRLGNQPQHF.